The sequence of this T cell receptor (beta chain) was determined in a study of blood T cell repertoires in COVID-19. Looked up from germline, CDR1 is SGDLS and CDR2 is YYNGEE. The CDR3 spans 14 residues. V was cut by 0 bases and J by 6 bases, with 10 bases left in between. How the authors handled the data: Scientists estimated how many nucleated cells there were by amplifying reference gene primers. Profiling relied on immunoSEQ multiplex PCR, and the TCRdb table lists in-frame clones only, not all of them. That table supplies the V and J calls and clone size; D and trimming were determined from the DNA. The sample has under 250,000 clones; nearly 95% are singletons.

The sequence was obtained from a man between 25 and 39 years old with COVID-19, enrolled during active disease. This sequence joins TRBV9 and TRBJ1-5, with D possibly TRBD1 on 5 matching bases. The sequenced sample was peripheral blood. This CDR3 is CASSVGQKFQPQHF. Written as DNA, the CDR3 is TGTGCCAGCAGCGTAGGACAGAAGTTTCAGCCCCAGCATTTT.